The rows below give T cell receptor beta chains drawn from one sample of a study of blood T cell repertoires in COVID-19. Assay: immunoSEQ multiplex PCR; the TCRdb copy retains only in-frame clones and omits some. The profile covers about 55,000 clones, with about 82% appearing a single time and approximately 12% taken by the ten largest. Sequencing was done on a sample of peripheral blood. The receptors shown here come from a human donor in a cohort sampled during active COVID-19. CDR3s include the opening cysteine and the closing phenylalanine or tryptophan. The order of the fields is D gene, V gene, clone size, J gene, CDR3 DNA, CDR3 protein. D genes are given only for firm matches. Some rows mark clone size as missing; the rest say once, few, many or name a class of expanded clone.

>TRBD2|TRBV19|NA|TRBJ2-7
TGTGCCAGTAGGGGGAGGGACTACGAGCAGTACTTC
CASRGRDYEQYF
>NA|TRBV19|NA|TRBJ2-2
TGTGCCAGTACCCTGAACAGCGGCACCGGGGAGCTGTTTTTT
CASTLNSGTGELFF
>NA|TRBV7-9|NA|TRBJ1-6
TGTGCCAGCAGCGTTTACACTTCACCCCTCCACTTT
CASSVYTSPLHF
>NA|TRBV5-1|NA|TRBJ1-2
TGCGCCAGCAGCTTGGCCTTGACAGGCACCTATGGCTACACCTTC
CASSLALTGTYGYTF
>TRBD1|TRBV10-3|NA|TRBJ2-7
TGTGCCATCAGTGAGTCTTTGGGGCAGGGGGTCGGCGAGCAGTACTTC
CAISESLGQGVGEQYF
>NA|TRBV5-5|NA|TRBJ1-5
TGTGCCAGCAGCTCCACTCAGGGTGCAGGTCAGCCCCAGCATTTT
CASSSTQGAGQPQHF
>TRBD2|TRBV14|NA|TRBJ2-7
TGTGCCAGCAGCCGCCGGGGGGGGCGGGTTTCCTACGAGCAGTACTTC
CASSRRGGRVSYEQYF
>TRBD1|TRBV11-2|NA|TRBJ2-7
TGTGCCAGCGGACAGGGGGCTGCCTACGAGCAGTACTTC
CASGQGAAYEQYF
>TRBD1|TRBV5-5|NA|TRBJ2-7
TGTGCCAGCAGAATCCGACAGGGGGCCTACGAGCAGTACTTC
CASRIRQGAYEQYF
>NA|TRBV10-2|NA|TRBJ1-3
TGCGCCAGCAGTTGGGACACCTCGGGAGGAAACACCATATATTTT
CASSWDTSGGNTIYF
>TRBD1|TRBV29-1|NA|TRBJ2-7
TGCAGCGTTGGAGGCGGGACAGGGCCATACGAGCAGTACTTC
CSVGGGTGPYEQYF
>NA|TRBV5-8|medium-sized|TRBJ1-1
TGTGCCAGCCCCCTGGGGGGGGAAGGGGTCGGAATGAACACTGAAGCTTTCTTT
CASPLGGEGVGMNTEAFF
>TRBD1|TRBV19|NA|TRBJ1-2
TGTGCCAGTAGTTTTTGGACAGGCCGCTATGGCTACACCTTC
CASSFWTGRYGYTF
>NA|TRBV7-8|NA|TRBJ2-2
TGTGCCAGCAGCTTAGCGCTTGGGTGGAGCACCGGGGAGCTGTTTTTT
CASSLALGWSTGELFF
>TRBD2|TRBV27|few|TRBJ2-3
TGTGCCGGGGAAGCGGGAGGGAGTGCAGATACGCAGTATTTT
CAGEAGGSADTQYF
>TRBD2|TRBV12-5|NA|TRBJ2-1
TGTGCTAGTGGTTTGCCCGGGACTAGCGGGAGGGGTCGGCTGTTCTTC
CASGLPGTSGRGRLFF
>NA|TRBV7-8|NA|TRBJ1-1
TGTGCCAGCAGCTTAGGGAGTTGGATGAACACTGAAGCTTTCTTT
CASSLGSWMNTEAFF
>NA|TRBV5-1|NA|TRBJ1-5
TGCGCCAGCAGCTTGGCCGGCAATCAGCCCCAGCATTTT
CASSLAGNQPQHF
>TRBD1|TRBV5-6|NA|TRBJ2-5
TGTGCCAGCAGCTTACGACAGGGGGCTTGGGAGACCCAGTACTTC
CASSLRQGAWETQYF
>NA|TRBV6-5|NA|TRBJ2-5
TGTGCCAGCAGTTACGGGGGGAGGGAGACCCAGTACTTC
CASSYGGRETQYF